The entry that follows covers one T cell receptor (beta chain) sequence. Its specificity is unknown. Germline CDR1 and CDR2: LGHNT and FRNRAP. V lost 3 bases and J 2 bases, leaving 8 bases between the germline ends. This CDR3 is 14 amino acids long. The data derive from a study of cytomegalovirus exposure and HLA in healthy donors. General study points: As immune exposure information, only CMV serostatus was available. Later analysis associated a missense DCLRE1C variant with TCR beta V- and J-gene trimming.

The PCR made use of 60 Vbeta and 13 Jbeta primers. Repertoires were generated with immunoSEQ multiplex PCR, while TCRdb's copy carries only in-frame clones and drops some. The sample shows some 120,000 clones, approximately 9.4% of them seen only once. The clonotype originates from a man aged 25-45 years in good health and CMV-seronegative. The source material was PBMCs. V and J are TRBV12-5 and TRBJ1-3; D remains ambiguous. The DNA of the CDR3 is TGTGCTAGTGGTTTTACCCAGGCTGGAAACACCATATATTTT. Translated, it gives CASGFTQAGNTIYF. Variable domain in full (rest from reference TRBV12-5 and TRBJ1-3): DARVTQTPRHKVTEMGQEVTMRCQPILGHNTVFWYRQTMMQGLELLAYFRNRAPLDDSGMPKDRFSAEMPDATLATLKIQPSEPRDSAVYFCASGFTQAGNTIYFGEGSWLTVV.